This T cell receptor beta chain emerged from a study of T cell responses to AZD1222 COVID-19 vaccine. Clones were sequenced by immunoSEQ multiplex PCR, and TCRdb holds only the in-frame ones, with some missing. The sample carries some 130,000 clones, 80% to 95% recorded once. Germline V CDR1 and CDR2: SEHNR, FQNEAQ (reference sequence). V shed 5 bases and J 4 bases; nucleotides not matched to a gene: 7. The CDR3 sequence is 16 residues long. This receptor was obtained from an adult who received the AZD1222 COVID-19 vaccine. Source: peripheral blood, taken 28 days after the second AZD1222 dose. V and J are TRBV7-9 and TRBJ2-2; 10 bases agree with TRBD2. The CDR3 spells CASSETSGAITGELFF. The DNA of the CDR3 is TGTGCCAGCAGCGAAACTAGCGGGGCAATCACCGGGGAGCTGTTTTTT.